This T cell receptor (beta chain) appears in the sequencing data of a study of shared clonotypes between healthy human individuals. The input for sorted-subset replicate PCRs was approximately 210 ng DNA, some 30,000 T cell genomes. Sequenced by immunoSEQ multiplex PCR; TCRdb stores in-frame clones only, minus some. This sample has roughly 2,500,000 clones, with under 95% found just once. For this clone: Antigen: not known.

V was pared by 3 bases and J by 1 base, with 12 bases between. This CDR3 has 16 residues. Germline lookup yields CDR1 SGHTA and CDR2 FQGNSA. Study-level results: Relative to clonotypes present in all four donors, those not shared had lower generation probabilities.

This TCR was recovered from a man aged 18 to 29 in good health. Some clones in this sample may be carry-over from other donors' samples. The chain couples TRBV7-2 to TRBJ2-2; TRBD1 is a possible D gene (5 bases). The sequencing input was naive CD4+ T cells from PBMCs. Subset indicated: CD45RA+ positively selected. The CDR3 DNA sequence: TGTGCCAGCAGCTTGGGGCCAGCGATGAACACCGGGGAGCTGTTTTTT. This translates into CASSLGPAMNTGELFF.